These 4 T cell receptor beta chains were all obtained from the same sample, sequenced in a study of CD8 T cells in ankylosing spondylitis. TCRdb reprocessed the 5' RACE reads via MiXCR and lists one record per CDR3 protein. This repertoire shows hundreds of thousands of distinct CDR3 sequences, around 20% found once; its top ten account for 7.5% to 9%. Sequencing used blood, either unsorted or a sorted T cell fraction (not recorded which). These receptor sequences come from a male donor with ankylosing spondylitis or in good health (not recorded which).

The sample holds a few counts of this clonotype. The V and J genes are TRBV18 and TRBJ1-4; no definite D call. Trimming pared 0 bases from V and 7 bases from J, leaving 9 bases between. The CDR3 contains 14 residues. The germline V gene encodes CDR1 KGHSH and CDR2 LQKENI. CDR3 residues: CASSPPNRSEKLFF. The CDR3 DNA reads as TGTGCCAGCTCACCACCGAATAGGAGTGAAAAACTGTTTTTT.

This clonotype has more than one count but fewer than ten. V gene TRBV20-1 combines with J gene TRBJ1-2; 8 bases line up with TRBD1. V shed 4 bases, J shed 8 bases, and the junction held 12 bases outside the gene matches. Germline V gene lookup returns CDR1 DFQATT and CDR2 SNEGSKA (reference sequence). The CDR3 extends over 14 amino acids. CDR3 in amino acids: CSAMDRAFRGGYTF. In nucleotides, the CDR3 is TGCAGTGCTATGGACAGGGCATTCCGCGGCGGCTACACCTTC.

This clonotype has just a few counts. The rearrangement uses TRBV20-1 and TRBJ2-7, with 10 bases lining up with TRBD1. The CDR3 consists of 12 residues. V trimming: 3 bases; J trimming: 6 bases; junction bases outside the gene matches: 2. The germline CDR1 and CDR2 sequences are DFQATT and SNEGSKA (reference sequence). CDR3 DNA sequence: TGCAGTGCTAGCGACAGGGGGCGCGAGCAGTACGTC. Amino acid sequence: CSASDRGREQYV.

The chain combines TRBV24-1 with TRBJ2-3; D ambiguous. V lost 5 bases and J lost 1, with 6 bases in between. The CDR3 has 13 residues. The germline V gene has CDR1 KGHDR and CDR2 SFDVKD. In nucleotides, the CDR3 is TGTGCCACCAGTGGGCAGCGCACAGATACGCAGTATTTT. As protein: CATSGQRTDTQYF.